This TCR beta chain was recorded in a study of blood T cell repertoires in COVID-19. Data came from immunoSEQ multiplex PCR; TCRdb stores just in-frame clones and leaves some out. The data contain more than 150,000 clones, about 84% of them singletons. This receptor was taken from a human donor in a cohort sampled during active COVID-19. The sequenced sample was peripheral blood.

The CDR3 DNA is TGTGCCAGCTCACCACTGGGACAGGGGGCGATTCTTAACTATGGCTACACCTTC. Its translation: CASSPLGQGAILNYGYTF. The chain combines TRBV18 with TRBJ1-2, with 12 bases fitting TRBD1. V lost 1 base and J lost 1; bases outside the gene matches: 7. This CDR3 has 18 residues. CDR1 is KGHSH, CDR2 LQKENI, per germline.